The present entry profiles one T cell receptor (beta chain) with its context. The antigen is not known. These data are taken from a study of radiation and T cells in renal cell carcinoma. Study context: Nephrectomy followed 15 Gy stereotactic body radiation by 4 weeks. Study findings and constraints: No pretreatment tumor biopsies were available for baseline clonotypes.

Specified time point: baseline pretreatment blood. Treatment given: 15 Gy SBRT to primary tumor, nephrectomy 4 weeks later. The tumor was a clear cell renal cell carcinoma. The protocol was immunoSEQ multiplex PCR, while the TCRdb copy is restricted to in-frame clones and leaves out a portion. The sample shows 95,000 or so clones, 86% of them seen only once. Germline CDR1 and CDR2: SGDLS and YYNGEE. V gave up 0 bases and J gave up 2 bases, with 6 bases separating them. This CDR3 is 14 amino acids long. The chain employs TRBV9 and TRBJ1-3; possible D gene TRBD1, 6 bases. This TCR came from a man in his fifties with renal cell carcinoma. The sequencing used blood, collected from a patient whose treatment included radiotherapy and nephrectomy. Here the CDR3 DNA reads TGTGCCAGCAGCGTAGGGGGGCCTGGAAACACCATATATTTT. It translates to CASSVGGPGNTIYF.